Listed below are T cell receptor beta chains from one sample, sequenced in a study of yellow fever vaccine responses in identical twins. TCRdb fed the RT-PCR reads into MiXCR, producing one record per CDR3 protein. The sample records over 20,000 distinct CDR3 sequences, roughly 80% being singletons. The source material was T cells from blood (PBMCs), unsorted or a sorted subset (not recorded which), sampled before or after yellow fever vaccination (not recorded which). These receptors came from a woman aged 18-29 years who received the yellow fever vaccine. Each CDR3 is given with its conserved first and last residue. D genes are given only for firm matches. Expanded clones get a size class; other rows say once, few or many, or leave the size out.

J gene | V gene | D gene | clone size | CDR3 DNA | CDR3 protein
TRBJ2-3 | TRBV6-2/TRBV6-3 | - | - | TGTGCCAGCAGTTACCAGGCCCTCACAGATACGCAGTATTTT | CASSYQALTDTQYF
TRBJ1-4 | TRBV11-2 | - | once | TGTGCCAGCACCCTATTCCGGGGCGCGGCTAATGAAAAACTGTTTTTT | CASTLFRGAANEKLFF
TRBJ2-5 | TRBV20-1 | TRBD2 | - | TGCAGTGCTTCTAGCGGAGGGTACCAAGAGACCCAGTACTTC | CSASSGGYQETQYF
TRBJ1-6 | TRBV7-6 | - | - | TGTGCCAGCAGCCGGGACGGCCTTAATTCACCCCTCCACTTT | CASSRDGLNSPLHF
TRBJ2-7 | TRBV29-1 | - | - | TGCAGCGTTGCCCAGGGCGTCAACGAGCAGTACTTC | CSVAQGVNEQYF
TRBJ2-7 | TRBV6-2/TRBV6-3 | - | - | TGTGCCAGCAGTTACGGGAGCCTCCTTCGCTACGAGCAGTACTTC | CASSYGSLLRYEQYF
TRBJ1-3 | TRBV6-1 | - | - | TGTGCCAGCAGTACGGGCCCCCGGCTGGGAAACACCATATATTTT | CASSTGPRLGNTIYF
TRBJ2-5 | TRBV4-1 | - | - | TGCGCCAGCAGCCAAGAGTTCCGGGAGACCCAAGAGACCCAGTACTTC | CASSQEFRETQETQYF
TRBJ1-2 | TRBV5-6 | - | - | TGTGCCAGCAGCGTCCGACCGGGACATTTCAACTATGGCTACACCTTC | CASSVRPGHFNYGYTF
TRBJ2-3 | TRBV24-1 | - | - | TGTGCCACCGAAGCAGATACGCAGTATTTT | CATEADTQYF
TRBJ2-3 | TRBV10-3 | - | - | TGTGCCATCAGTGAGGCGGGCCTAGGCTCACCCACAGATACGCAGTATTTT | CAISEAGLGSPTDTQYF
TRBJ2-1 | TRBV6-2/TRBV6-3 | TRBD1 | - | TGTGCCAGCAGTTACCTTACAGGGACAGGGACGTACAATGAGCAGTTCTTC | CASSYLTGTGTYNEQFF
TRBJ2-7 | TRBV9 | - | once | TGTGCCAGCAGCCCCACTGATACCTACGAGCAGTACTTC | CASSPTDTYEQYF
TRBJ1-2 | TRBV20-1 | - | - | TGCAGTGCTAGAGATTCCGGGAAAACGGCTAACTATGGCTACACCTTC | CSARDSGKTANYGYTF
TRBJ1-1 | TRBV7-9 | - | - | TGTGCCAGCAGCTCGATACGGAACACTGAAGCTTTCTTT | CASSSIRNTEAFF
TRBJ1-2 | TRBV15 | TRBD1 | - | TGTGCCACCAGCAGCGGACAGGGGTTCTATGGCTACACCTTC | CATSSGQGFYGYTF
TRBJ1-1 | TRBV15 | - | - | TGTGCCACCAGCAGGGCGGATCAGGGGAGGTACGGGGGGACTGAAGCTTTCTTT | CATSRADQGRYGGTEAFF
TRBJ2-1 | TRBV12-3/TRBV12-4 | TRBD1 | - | TGTGCCAGCAGTTTTTCCAGGGGGCGGGCCAATGAGCAGTTCTTC | CASSFSRGRANEQFF
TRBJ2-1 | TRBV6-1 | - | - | TGTGCCAGCAGTCCGGGTGAGGGGAGGCCCTACAATGAGCAGTTCTTC | CASSPGEGRPYNEQFF
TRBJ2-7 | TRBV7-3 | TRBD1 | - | TGTGCCAGCAGGTCTAAGGACAGGGTGGTCTACGAGCAGTACTTC | CASRSKDRVVYEQYF
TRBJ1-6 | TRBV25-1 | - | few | TGTGCCAGCAGTGAATCGCCCGGGCCTGGTGGTTCACCCCTCCACTTT | CASSESPGPGGSPLHF
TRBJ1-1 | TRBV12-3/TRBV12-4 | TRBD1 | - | TGTGCCAGCAGATTCCGGGACAGGGGCACTGAAGCTTTCTTT | CASRFRDRGTEAFF
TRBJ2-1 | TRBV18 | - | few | TGTGCCAGCTCACCATTAAATGACAATGAGCAGTTCTTC | CASSPLNDNEQFF
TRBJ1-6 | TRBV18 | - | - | TGTGCCAGCTCACCTCAGGCGGGGAACAACTCACCCCTCCACTTT | CASSPQAGNNSPLHF
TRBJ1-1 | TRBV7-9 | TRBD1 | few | TGTGCCAGCAGGGGACAGCCGCCCCGGGACACTGAAGCTTTCTTT | CASRGQPPRDTEAFF
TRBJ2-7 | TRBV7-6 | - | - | TGTGCCAGCAGCTTAGTTGCTGGACACGAGCAGTACTTC | CASSLVAGHEQYF
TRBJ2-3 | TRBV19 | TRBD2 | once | TGTGCCAGTAGTTATTGGCTGCGGGAGGACCAAGATACGCAGTATTTT | CASSYWLREDQDTQYF
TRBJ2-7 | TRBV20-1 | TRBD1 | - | TGCAGTGTTGACAGGGGGCAGAACGAGCAGTACTTC | CSVDRGQNEQYF
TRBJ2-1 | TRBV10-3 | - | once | TGTGCCATCAGTGCCCTGACCGGGGGTAATAATGAGCAGTTCTTC | CAISALTGGNNEQFF
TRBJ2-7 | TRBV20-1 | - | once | TGCAGTGCTAGAGATTACCGCGAGCAGTACTTC | CSARDYREQYF
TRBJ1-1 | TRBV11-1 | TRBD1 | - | TGTGCCAGCAGCCATCCCGACAGGGGATTTGAAGCTTTCTTT | CASSHPDRGFEAFF
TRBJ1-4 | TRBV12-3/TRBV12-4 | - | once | TGTGCCAGCAGCCCGAGTGCAACTAATGAAAAACTGTTTTTT | CASSPSATNEKLFF
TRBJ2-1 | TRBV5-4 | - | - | TGTGCCAGCAGCTTGAGTGGGGGATACAATGAGCAGTTCTTC | CASSLSGGYNEQFF
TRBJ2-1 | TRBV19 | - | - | TGTGCCAGTAGTATTTACAATGAGCAGTTCTTC | CASSIYNEQFF
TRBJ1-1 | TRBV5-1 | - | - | TGCGCCAGCAGCTCCCTCCCGACGGATAACACTGAAGCTTTCTTT | CASSSLPTDNTEAFF
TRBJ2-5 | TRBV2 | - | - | TGTGCCAGCAAAAACTACAGGATCGAGACCCAGTACTTC | CASKNYRIETQYF
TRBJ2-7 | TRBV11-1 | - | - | TGTGCCAGCAGCTTAGCAGGGGCGACTACCGGCTCCTACGAGCAGTACTTC | CASSLAGATTGSYEQYF
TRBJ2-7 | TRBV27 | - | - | TGTGCCAGCTTATCCCGGGACGAGCAGTACTTC | CASLSRDEQYF
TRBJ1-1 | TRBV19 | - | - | TGTGCCAGTGTTATGAACACTGAAGCTTTCTTT | CASVMNTEAFF